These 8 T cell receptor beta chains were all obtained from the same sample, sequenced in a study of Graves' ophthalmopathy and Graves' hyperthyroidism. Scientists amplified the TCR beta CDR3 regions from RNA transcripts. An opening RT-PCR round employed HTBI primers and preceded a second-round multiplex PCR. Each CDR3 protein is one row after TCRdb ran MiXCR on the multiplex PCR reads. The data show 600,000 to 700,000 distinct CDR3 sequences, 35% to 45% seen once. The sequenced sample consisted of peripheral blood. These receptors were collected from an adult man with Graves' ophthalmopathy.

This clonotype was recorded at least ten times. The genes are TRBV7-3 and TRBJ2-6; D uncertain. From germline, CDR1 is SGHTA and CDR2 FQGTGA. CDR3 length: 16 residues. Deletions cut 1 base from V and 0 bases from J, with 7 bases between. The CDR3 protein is CASSLNHRSGANVLTF. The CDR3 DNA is TGTGCCAGCAGCTTAAACCACCGCTCTGGGGCCAACGTCCTGACTTTC.

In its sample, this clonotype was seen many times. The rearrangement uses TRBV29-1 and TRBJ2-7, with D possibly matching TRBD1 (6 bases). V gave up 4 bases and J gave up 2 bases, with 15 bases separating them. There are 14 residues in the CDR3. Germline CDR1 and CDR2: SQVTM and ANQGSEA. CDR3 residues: CSVVTGASTYEQYF. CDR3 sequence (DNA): TGCAGCGTTGTGACAGGAGCGTCGACCTACGAGCAGTACTTC.

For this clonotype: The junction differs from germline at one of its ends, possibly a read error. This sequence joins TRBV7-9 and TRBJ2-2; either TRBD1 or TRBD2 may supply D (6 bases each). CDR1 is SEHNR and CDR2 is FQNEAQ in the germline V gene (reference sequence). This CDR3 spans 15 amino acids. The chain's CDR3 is CASSQGHGGTGELFF. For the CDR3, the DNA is TGCGCCAGCAGCCAGGGGCACGGAGGGACCGGGGAGCTGTTTTTT.

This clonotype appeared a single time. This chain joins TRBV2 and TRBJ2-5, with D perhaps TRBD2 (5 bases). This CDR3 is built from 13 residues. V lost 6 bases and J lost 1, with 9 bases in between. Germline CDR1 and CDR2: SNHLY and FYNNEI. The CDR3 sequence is CASSGVRQETQYF. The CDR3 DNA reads TGTGCCAGCAGCGGGGTCCGCCAAGAGACCCAGTACTTC.

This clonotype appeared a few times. CDR3 residues: CASSWRPGSYEQYF. The CDR3 DNA reads TGTGCCAGCAGTTGGAGGCCGGGTTCCTACGAGCAGTACTTC. This sequence joins TRBV12-5 and TRBJ2-7, with D maybe TRBD2 (5 bases). The CDR3 runs to 14 residues. The germline CDR1 and CDR2 sequences are LGHNT and FRNRAP.

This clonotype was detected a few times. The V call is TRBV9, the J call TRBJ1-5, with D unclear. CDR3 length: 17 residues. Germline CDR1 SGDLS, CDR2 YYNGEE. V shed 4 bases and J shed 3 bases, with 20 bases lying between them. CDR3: CASSPDFDNWYNQPQHF. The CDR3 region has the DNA TGTGCCAGCAGCCCCGACTTTGACAATTGGTACAATCAGCCCCAGCATTTT.

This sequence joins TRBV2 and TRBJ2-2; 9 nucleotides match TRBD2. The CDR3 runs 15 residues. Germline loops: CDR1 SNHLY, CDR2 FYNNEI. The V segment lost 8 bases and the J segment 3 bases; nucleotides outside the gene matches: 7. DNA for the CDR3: TGTGCCAGCGGGACAGCGGGAGGCTACACCGGGGAGCTGTTTTTT. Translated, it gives CASGTAGGYTGELFF.

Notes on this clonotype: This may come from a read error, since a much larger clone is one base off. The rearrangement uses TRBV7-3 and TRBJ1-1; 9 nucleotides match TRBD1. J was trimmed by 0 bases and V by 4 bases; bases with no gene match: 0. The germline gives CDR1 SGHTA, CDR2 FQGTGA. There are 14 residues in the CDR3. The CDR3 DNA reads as TGTGCCAGCAGCTGGACAGGGGTGAACACTGAAGCTTTCTTT. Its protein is CASSWTGVNTEAFF.